This T cell receptor beta chain stems from a study of identifying expanded T cells in peripheral blood (dated by TCRdb to between 2019 and 2020). Regarding the research as a whole: Technical replicates were generated by sequencing separate aliquots of the same genomic DNA pool, and four replicates were compared pairwise.

Here V drops 3 bases and J drops 4 bases, and the junction holds 7 bases not matched to any gene. The germline V gene (reference sequence) gives CDR1 as SEHNR and CDR2 as FQNEAQ. Including cysteine and phenylalanine, the CDR3 has 16 amino acids. Only the CDR3 portion is preserved as DNA: 48 bases, with reading frame beginning at the first base. No immune events such as infections were documented for the healthy donors during the collection period. To calibrate time-dependent variance in a beta-binomial model of T-cell clone differential abundance, blood repertoires from healthy donors were used as a training cohort. The training cohort included approximately 10 healthy donors, of whom 3 were female and 7 were male. The donors were between roughly 25 and 70 years old, with an average age of roughly 40 years. Whole blood, obtained from a commercial supplier, was collected from each healthy donor at three time points spaced roughly 2 weeks apart. Genomic DNA was extracted from unsorted whole blood for immunosequencing.

TCRbeta CDR3 regions were profiled with the immunoSEQ Assay using bias-controlled multiplex PCR amplification of genomic DNA. From the authors' description of their analysis: To quantify the absolute abundance of each unique TCRbeta CDR3 region, the sequences were collapsed and filtered. Differential abundance was tested with two models: a binomial (Fisher-equivalent) model and a beta-binomial model that adds time-dependent variance fitted from healthy donors. Any clone with fewer than 5 combined templates was excluded, and a clone was called differentially abundant if its Benjamini-Hochberg FDR was below 0.01. In the beta-binomial model, variance was expressed as a function of the total template count across the two samples, in the form v = (b*log(k)+a)^2. TCRdb holds this immuneACCESS table with in-frame rearrangements only. Some clones are missing; in checked studies, unresolved V genes explain under half, and the rest has no known cause. D and trimming come from the DNA, and the V and J calls and clone size come from that table. The table for this sample lists around 91,000 clones; about 87% of them were counted only once. The leading ten clones occupy about 4% of the sample.

What the authors observed across the whole study: Variance in clone template counts between approximately two-week samples significantly increased with total template count across all healthy donors. Both the number of clones called differentially abundant and the false-positive rate were significantly reduced by the beta-binomial model across all healthy-donor time intervals. Between technical replicates the binomial model flagged about 1.1 differentially abundant clones, whereas over around 2 weeks the binomial model flagged about 16.4 and over roughly 4 weeks about 19. The authors expected that biological variance in healthy repertoires might rise further over much longer intervals, such as months to years.

A note on this clone: Its antigen is still unknown. One base away there is no much larger clone; base qualities are not given.

The source material was blood. The TCR sequence derives from a person aged 18 to 75 in good health. The sequence is built from TRBV7-9 and TRBJ1-4, with 8 junctional bases fitting TRBD1. The encoded CDR3 is CASSFFAGQDNEKLFF. The nucleotide sequence reads as follows: TGTGCCAGCAGCTTCTTCGCGGGACAGGATAATGAAAAACTGTTTTTT.